This TCR beta chain appears in the sequencing data of a study of blood T cell repertoires in COVID-19. CDR3 size: 13 residues. Germline-derived CDR1 and CDR2 are SGHNT and YENEEA. The V end lost 2 bases, the J end lost 0 bases, and 4 bases lay between the germline ends. Resolution of symptoms, clearance, or two negative PCRs was present in recovered Cohort 3 donors. In the authors' workflow: It was from reference gene primer amplification that nucleated cell counts were estimated. Clones were read by immunoSEQ multiplex PCR, and TCRdb kept only the in-frame ones, dropping some. The V and J calls and the clone size are those of that table, but D and trimming were determined from the DNA. The data show more than 300,000 clones, roughly four fifths seen once.

The gene calls are TRBV11-3 and TRBJ2-5; D is unclear. The sequenced material came from PBMCs or T cells enriched from blood (not recorded which). This TCR came from a woman aged 50 to 65 who had recovered from COVID-19. CDR3 bases: TGTGCCAGCAGCTTACAATACCAAGAGACCCAGTACTTC. Encoded protein: CASSLQYQETQYF.